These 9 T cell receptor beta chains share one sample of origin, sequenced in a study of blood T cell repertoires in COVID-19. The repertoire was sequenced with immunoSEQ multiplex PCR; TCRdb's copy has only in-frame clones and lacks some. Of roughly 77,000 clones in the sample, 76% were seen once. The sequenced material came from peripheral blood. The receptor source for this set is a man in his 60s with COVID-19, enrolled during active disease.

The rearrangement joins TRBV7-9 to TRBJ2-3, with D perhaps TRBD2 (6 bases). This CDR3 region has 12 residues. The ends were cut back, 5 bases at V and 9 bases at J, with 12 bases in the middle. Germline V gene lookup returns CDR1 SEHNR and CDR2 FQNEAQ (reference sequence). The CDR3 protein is CASSTDGGTQYF. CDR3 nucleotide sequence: TGTGCCAGCAGCACTGACGGGGGAACGCAGTATTTT.

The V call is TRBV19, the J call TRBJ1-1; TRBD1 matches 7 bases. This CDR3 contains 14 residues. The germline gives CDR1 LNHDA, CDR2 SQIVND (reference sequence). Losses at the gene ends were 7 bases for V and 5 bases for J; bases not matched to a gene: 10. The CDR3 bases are TGTGCCAGTAACCTACAGGGGCGGGGTACTGAAGCTTTCTTT. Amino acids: CASNLQGRGTEAFF.

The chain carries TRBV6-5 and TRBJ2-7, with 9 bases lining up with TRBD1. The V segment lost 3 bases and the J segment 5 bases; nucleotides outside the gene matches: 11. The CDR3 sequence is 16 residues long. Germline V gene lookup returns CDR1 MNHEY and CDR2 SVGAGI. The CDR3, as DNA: TGTGCCAGCAGTTATTTCGCCGGGACAGGGTCCCACGAGCAGTACTTC. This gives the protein CASSYFAGTGSHEQYF.

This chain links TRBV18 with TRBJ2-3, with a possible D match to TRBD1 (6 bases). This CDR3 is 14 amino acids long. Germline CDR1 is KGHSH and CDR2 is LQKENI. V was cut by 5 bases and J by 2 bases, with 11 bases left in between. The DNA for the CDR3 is TGTGCCAGCTCAACCGGGACAACCACAGATACGCAGTATTTT. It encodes CASSTGTTTDTQYF. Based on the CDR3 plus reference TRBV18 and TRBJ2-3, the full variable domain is NAGVMQNPRHLVRRRGQEARLRCSPMKGHSHVYWYRQLPEEGLKFMVYLQKENIIDESGMPKERFSAEFPKEGPSILRIQQVVRGDSAAYFCASSTGTTTDTQYFGPGTRLTVL.

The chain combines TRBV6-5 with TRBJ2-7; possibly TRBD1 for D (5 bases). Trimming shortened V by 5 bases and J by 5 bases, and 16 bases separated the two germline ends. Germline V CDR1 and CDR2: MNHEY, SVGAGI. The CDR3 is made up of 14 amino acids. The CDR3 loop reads CASSRPKKQDEQYF. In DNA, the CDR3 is TGTGCCAGCAGTCGACCCAAAAAACAGGACGAGCAGTACTTC.

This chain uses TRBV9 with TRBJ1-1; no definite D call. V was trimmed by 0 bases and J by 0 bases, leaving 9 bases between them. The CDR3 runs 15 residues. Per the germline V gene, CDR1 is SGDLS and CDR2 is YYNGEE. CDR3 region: CASSVAPTVNTEAFF. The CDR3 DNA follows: TGTGCCAGCAGCGTAGCCCCCACAGTGAACACTGAAGCTTTCTTT.

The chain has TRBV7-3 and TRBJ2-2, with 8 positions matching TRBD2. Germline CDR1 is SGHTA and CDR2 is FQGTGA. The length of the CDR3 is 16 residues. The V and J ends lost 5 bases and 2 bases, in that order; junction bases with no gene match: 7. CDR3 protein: CASSLSGGLNTGELFF. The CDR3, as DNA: TGTGCCAGCAGCCTGAGCGGGGGCCTAAACACCGGGGAGCTGTTTTTT.

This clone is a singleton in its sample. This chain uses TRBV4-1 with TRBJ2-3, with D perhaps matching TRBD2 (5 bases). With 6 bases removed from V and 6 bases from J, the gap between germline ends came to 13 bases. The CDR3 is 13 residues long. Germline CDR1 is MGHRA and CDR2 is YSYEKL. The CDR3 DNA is TGCGCCAGCAGTCCGGGGAATTGGGATACGCAGTATTTT. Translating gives CASSPGNWDTQYF.

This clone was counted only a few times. CDR3 DNA: TGTGCCAGTCGCTTCGGGACAGTCCAAGAGACCCAGTACTTC. This codes for CASRFGTVQETQYF. J is TRBJ2-5 and V is TRBV6-5; 7 nucleotides agree with TRBD1. The CDR3 length is 14 residues. Looked up from germline, CDR1 is MNHEY and CDR2 is SVGAGI. V lost 9 bases to trimming and J lost 1 base; unmatched junction nucleotides: 8.